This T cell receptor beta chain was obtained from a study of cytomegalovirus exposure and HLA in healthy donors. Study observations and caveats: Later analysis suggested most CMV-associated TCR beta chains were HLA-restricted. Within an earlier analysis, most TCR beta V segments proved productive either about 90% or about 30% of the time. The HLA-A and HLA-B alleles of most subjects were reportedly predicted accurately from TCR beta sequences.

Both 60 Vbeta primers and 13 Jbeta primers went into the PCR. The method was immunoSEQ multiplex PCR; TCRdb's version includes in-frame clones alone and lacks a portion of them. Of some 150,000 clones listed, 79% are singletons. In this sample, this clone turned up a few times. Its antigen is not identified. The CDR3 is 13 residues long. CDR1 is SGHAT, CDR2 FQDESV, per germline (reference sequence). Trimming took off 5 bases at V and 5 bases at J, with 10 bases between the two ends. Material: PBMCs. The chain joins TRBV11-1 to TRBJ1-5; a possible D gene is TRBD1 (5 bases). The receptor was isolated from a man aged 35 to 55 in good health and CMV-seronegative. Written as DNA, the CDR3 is TGTGCCAGCAGCCAGGAAGGGGATCAGCCCCAGCATTTT. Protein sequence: CASSQEGDQPQHF. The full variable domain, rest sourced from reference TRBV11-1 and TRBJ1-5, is EAEVAQSPRYKITEKSQAVAFWCDPISGHATLYWYRQILGQGPELLVQFQDESVVDDSQLPKDRFSAERLKGVDSTLKIQPAELGDSAMYLCASSQEGDQPQHFGDGTRLSIL.